A few counts support the clone carrying this T cell receptor (beta chain). This sample was taken from a study of blood T cell repertoires in COVID-19. Allocation to cohorts depended on clinical history reported by the participants. The V gene's germline CDR1 is MGHRA and CDR2 YSYEKL. The V gene end was trimmed by 3 bases and the J gene end by 5 bases; junction bases not matched to a gene: 10. The CDR3 runs to 15 residues. Authors' methods: Reference gene primers were amplified, and this amplification served to estimate nucleated cell counts. Method: immunoSEQ multiplex PCR; TCRdb's copy keeps in-frame clones and lacks some. That table supplies the V and J calls and clone size; D and trimming were determined from the DNA. The sample includes about 400,000 clones, 89% seen only once; the top ten take approximately 1.5%.

Sequencing was done on a sample of PBMCs or T cells enriched from blood (not recorded which). This TCR derives from a woman aged 30 to 39 who had recovered from COVID-19. J is TRBJ2-7 and V is TRBV4-1; 7 bases align to TRBD1. The CDR3 bases are TGCGCCAGCAGCCACTCACAGGGGTTGGGCAACGAGCAGTACTTC. Its protein is CASSHSQGLGNEQYF.